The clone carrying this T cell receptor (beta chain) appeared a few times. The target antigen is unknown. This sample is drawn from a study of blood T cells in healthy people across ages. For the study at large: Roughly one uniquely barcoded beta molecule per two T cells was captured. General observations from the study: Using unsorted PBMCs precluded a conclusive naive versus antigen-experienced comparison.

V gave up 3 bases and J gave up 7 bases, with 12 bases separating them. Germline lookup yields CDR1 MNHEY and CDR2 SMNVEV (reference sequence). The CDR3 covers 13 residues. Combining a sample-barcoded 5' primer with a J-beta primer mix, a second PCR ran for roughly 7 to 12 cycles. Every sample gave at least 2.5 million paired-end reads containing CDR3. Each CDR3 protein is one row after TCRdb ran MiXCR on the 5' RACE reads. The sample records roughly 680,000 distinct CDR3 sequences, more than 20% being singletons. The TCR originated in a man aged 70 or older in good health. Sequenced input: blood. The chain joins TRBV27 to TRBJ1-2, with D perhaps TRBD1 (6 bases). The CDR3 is CASSLGGLGGYTF. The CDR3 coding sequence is TGTGCCAGCAGTTTGGGGGGCTTAGGTGGCTACACCTTC.